This TCR beta chain was sequenced for a study of cytomegalovirus exposure and HLA in healthy donors. On the study more broadly: The roughly 110 validation repertoires were reported in a later analysis to have been generated on the same platform as the roughly 700 first-cohort repertoires.

Study outcomes and limitations: Reports credit the classifier with highly specific, highly sensitive diagnosis of cytomegalovirus status. Three of the chains that were CMV-associated were confirmed in vitro to be specific for CMV antigens.

CDR1 and CDR2 (germline): MNHEY, SMNVEV (reference sequence). The CDR3 length is 14 residues. V lost 2 bases, J lost 8 bases, and 15 bases lay in between. This clone occurred a few times. No antigen is known for it. Using immunoSEQ multiplex PCR, the repertoire was profiled, and TCRdb retains in-frame clones only, with some absent. The sample lists approximately 150,000 clones; around 81% were seen once. The sequence came from a man in his thirties or forties in good health and CMV-seropositive. This sequence joins TRBV27 and TRBJ1-2; D is unclear. The material sequenced was PBMCs. Written as DNA, the CDR3 is TGTGCCAGCAGTTTAGCCCGCTCCGTGAGGGGCTACACCTTC. This translates into CASSLARSVRGYTF.